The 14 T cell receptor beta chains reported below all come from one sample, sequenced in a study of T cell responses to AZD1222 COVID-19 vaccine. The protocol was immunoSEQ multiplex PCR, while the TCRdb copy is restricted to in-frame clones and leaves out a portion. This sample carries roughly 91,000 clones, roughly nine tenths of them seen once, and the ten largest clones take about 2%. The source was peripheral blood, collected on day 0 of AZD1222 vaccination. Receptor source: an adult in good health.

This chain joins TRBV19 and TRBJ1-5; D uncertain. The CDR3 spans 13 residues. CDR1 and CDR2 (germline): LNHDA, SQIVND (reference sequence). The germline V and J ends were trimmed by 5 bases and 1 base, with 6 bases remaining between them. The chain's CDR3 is CASSLQSNQPQHF. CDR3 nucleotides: TGTGCCAGTAGTTTGCAGAGCAATCAGCCCCAGCATTTT.

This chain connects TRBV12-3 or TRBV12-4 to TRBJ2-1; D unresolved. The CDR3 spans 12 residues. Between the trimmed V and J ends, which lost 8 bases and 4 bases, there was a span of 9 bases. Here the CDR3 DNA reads TGTGCCAGCCGTAATGGGTACAATGAGCAGTTCTTC. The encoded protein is CASRNGYNEQFF.

CDR3 DNA: TGTGCCAGCAGTGAAAGCAGGGCACAAGAGACCCAGTACTTC. It is translated as CASSESRAQETQYF. The genes are TRBV6-1 and TRBJ2-5; a weak D match, TRBD1 (5 bases). CDR3 length equals 14 residues. The germline V gene encodes CDR1 MNHNS and CDR2 SASEGT. V lost 2 bases and J lost 2, with 9 bases in between.

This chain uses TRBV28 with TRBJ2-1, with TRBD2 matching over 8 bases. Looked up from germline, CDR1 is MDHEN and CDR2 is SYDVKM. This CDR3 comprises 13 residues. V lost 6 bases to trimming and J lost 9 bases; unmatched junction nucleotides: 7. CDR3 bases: TGTGCCAGCAGGCAACTAGCGGTAGGTGAGCAGTTCTTC. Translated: CASRQLAVGEQFF.

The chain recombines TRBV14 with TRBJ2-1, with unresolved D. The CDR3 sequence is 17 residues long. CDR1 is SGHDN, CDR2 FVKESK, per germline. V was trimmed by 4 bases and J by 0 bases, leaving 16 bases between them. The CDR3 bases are TGTGCCAGCAGCCCAAGAAGAGAGGTAAACTCCTACAATGAGCAGTTCTTC. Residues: CASSPRREVNSYNEQFF.

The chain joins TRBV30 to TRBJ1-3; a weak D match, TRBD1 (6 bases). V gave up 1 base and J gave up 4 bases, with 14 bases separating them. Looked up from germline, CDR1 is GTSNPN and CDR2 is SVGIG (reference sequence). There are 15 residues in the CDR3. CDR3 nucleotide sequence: TGTGCCTGGAGTGCTGACAGGTTCGGAGGAAACACCATATATTTT. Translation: CAWSADRFGGNTIYF. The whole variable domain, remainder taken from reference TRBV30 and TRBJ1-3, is SQTIHQWPATLVQPVGSPLSLECTVEGTSNPNLYWYRQAAGRGLQLLFYSVGIGQISSEVPQNLSASRPQDRQFILSSKKLLLSDSGFYLCAWSADRFGGNTIYFGEGSWLTVV.

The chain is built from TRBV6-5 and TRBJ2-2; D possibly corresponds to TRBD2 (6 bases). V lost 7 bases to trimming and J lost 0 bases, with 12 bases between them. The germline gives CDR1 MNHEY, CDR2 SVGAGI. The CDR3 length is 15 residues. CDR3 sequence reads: CASNLGGPNTGELFF. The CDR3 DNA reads TGTGCCAGCAATTTGGGAGGACCGAACACCGGGGAGCTGTTTTTT.

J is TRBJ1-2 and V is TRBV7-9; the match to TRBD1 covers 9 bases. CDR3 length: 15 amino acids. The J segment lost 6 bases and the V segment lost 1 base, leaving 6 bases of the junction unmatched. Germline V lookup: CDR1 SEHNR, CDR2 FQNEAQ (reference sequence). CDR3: CASSLVGQGWNGYTF. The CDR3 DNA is TGTGCCAGCAGCTTAGTTGGACAGGGGTGGAATGGCTACACCTTC.

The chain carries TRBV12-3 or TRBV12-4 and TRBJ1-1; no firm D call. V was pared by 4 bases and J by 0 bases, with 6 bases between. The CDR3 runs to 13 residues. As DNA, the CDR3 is TGTGCCAGCAGTTCCGAATTGAACACTGAAGCTTTCTTT. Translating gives CASSSELNTEAFF.

The DNA of the CDR3 is TGCGCCGAGCAGTCAAAGGGTCTTGGGAGGGCCCGCTACTCGGCCGGGGAGCTGTTTTTT. Translating it yields CAEQSKGLGRARYSAGELFF. The J gene is TRBJ2-2, the V gene TRBV23-1, with TRBD2 identical over 7 bases. TRBV23-1 is placed among ORFs of uncertain function. This CDR3 comprises 20 residues. The junction had 30 bases not matched to a gene; V was cut back by 11 bases and J by 6 bases.

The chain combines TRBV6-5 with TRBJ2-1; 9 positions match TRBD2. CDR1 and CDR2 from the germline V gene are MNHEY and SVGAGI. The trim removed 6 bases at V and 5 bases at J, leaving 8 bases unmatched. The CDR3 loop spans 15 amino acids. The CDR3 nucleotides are TGTGCCAGCAGACAGGGGCTAGCGGGAAACAATGAGCAGTTCTTC. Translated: CASRQGLAGNNEQFF.

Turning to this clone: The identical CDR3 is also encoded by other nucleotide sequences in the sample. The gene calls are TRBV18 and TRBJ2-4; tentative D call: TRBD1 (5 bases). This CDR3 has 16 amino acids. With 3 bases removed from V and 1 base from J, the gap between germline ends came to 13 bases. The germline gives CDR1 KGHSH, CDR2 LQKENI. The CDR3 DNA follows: TGTGCCAGCTCACCGCAGGGAAGGGTGGCCAAAAACATTCAGTACTTC. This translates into CASSPQGRVAKNIQYF.

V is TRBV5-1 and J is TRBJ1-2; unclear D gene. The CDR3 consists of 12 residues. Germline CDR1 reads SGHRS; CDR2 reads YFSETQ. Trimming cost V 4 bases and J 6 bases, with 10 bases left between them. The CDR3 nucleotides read TGCGCCAGCAGCCGGGGTGGGGATGGCTACACCTTC. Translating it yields CASSRGGDGYTF.

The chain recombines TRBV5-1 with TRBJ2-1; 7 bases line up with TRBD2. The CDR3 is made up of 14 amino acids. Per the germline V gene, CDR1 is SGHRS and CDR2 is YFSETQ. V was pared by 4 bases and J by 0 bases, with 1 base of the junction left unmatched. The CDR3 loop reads CASSPGGSYNEQFF. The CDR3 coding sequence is TGCGCCAGCAGCCCGGGGGGCTCCTACAATGAGCAGTTCTTC. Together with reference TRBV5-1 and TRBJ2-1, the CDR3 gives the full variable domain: KAGVTQTPRYLIKTRGQQVTLSCSPISGHRSVSWYQQTPGQGLQFLFEYFSETQRNKGNFPGRFSGRQFSNSRSEMNVSTLELGDSALYLCASSPGGSYNEQFFGPGTRLTVL.